This passage covers 17 T cell receptor beta chains from one sample sequenced in a study of blood T cell repertoires in COVID-19. Sequencing was performed with immunoSEQ multiplex PCR; in TCRdb, only in-frame clones are kept and a portion is missing. The data contain some 120,000 clones, about 88% of them singletons. The sample taken for sequencing was peripheral blood. These receptors were obtained from a woman aged 80 or over with acute or convalescent COVID-19.

This chain connects TRBV7-3 to TRBJ2-6, with D possibly matching TRBD1 (6 bases). CDR3 length: 18 residues. Looked up from germline, CDR1 is SGHTA and CDR2 is FQGTGA. Trimming took off 5 bases at V and 0 bases at J, with 17 bases between the two ends. The CDR3 sequence is CASSTRTEGYSGANVLTF. Written as DNA, the CDR3 is TGTGCCAGCAGCACCCGGACAGAGGGATACTCTGGGGCCAACGTCCTGACTTTC.

The chain is built from TRBV2 and TRBJ2-5, with 12 positions matching TRBD2. V dropped 7 bases and J dropped 2; count of bases not matched to a gene: 5. The CDR3 length is 15 residues. The germline V gene encodes CDR1 SNHLY and CDR2 FYNNEI. The CDR3, as DNA: TGTGCCAGCACAAAACTAGCGGGGGGACAAGAGACCCAGTACTTC. Translation: CASTKLAGGQETQYF.

The J gene is TRBJ1-3, the V gene TRBV5-1; no clear D. This CDR3 spans 13 amino acids. Germline V gives CDR1 SGHRS, CDR2 YFSETQ. Trimming shortened V by 0 bases and J by 3 bases, and 4 bases separated the two germline ends. The CDR3 region has the DNA TGCGCCAGCAGCTTGGACGGTGGAAACACCATATATTTT. Protein: CASSLDGGNTIYF.

Only one count was recorded for this clone. V and J are TRBV7-2 and TRBJ2-3; D may be TRBD2 (6 bases). In germline, CDR1 is SGHTA, CDR2 FQGNSA. The CDR3 runs to 16 residues. V gave up 3 bases and J gave up 2 bases, with 15 bases separating them. CDR3 in amino acids: CASSLVPSDFTDTQYF. CDR3 coding DNA: TGTGCCAGCAGCTTGGTTCCTAGCGACTTCACAGATACGCAGTATTTT.

This chain uses TRBV20-1 with TRBJ2-5; TRBD2 agrees at 11 bases. Trimming cost V 3 bases and J 0 bases; bases outside gene matches: 6. Germline V lookup: CDR1 DFQATT, CDR2 SNEGSKA (reference sequence). The CDR3 has 16 residues. CDR3 amino acids: CSASPRLAGYQETQYF. The CDR3 DNA follows: TGCAGTGCTAGTCCCAGACTAGCGGGGTACCAAGAGACCCAGTACTTC.

This chain connects TRBV28 to TRBJ1-5; possibly TRBD1 for D (5 bases). V lost 5 bases, J lost 7 bases, and 12 bases lay in between. Germline V gene sequence: CDR1 MDHEN, CDR2 SYDVKM. The CDR3 runs to 13 residues. The CDR3 coding sequence is TGTGCCAGCAGTCCCGGAGGGGTCCAGCCCCAGCATTTT. Translating it yields CASSPGGVQPQHF.

V usage is TRBV4-2 and J usage is TRBJ2-3; 8 nucleotides align to TRBD2. Germline assignment: CDR1 LGHNA and CDR2 YNFKEQ. This CDR3 has 14 amino acids. With V trimmed by 2 bases and J by 4 bases, 2 bases remained unmatched. CDR3 DNA: TGTGCCAGCAGCCAAACTAGCGGCTCAGATACGCAGTATTTT. It yields the protein CASSQTSGSDTQYF.

This chain links TRBV10-2 with TRBJ2-3, with D unresolved. Germline CDR1 WSHSY, CDR2 SAAADI. V gave up 6 bases and J gave up 0 bases, with 13 bases separating them. The CDR3 spans 15 residues. The CDR3 sequence is CASRSTDFSTDTQYF. The CDR3, as DNA: TGCGCCAGCAGAAGTACTGACTTTAGCACAGATACGCAGTATTTT.

The chain couples TRBV19 to TRBJ2-7; TRBD1 agrees at 9 bases. The length of the CDR3 is 16 residues. Germline CDR1 is LNHDA and CDR2 is SQIVND (reference sequence). V was pared by 6 bases and J by 4 bases, with 13 bases of the junction left unmatched. The CDR3 here is CASSARTGTGYYEQYF. CDR3 coding DNA: TGTGCCAGTAGCGCCAGAACCGGGACAGGGTATTACGAGCAGTACTTC.

The chain is built from TRBV11-2 and TRBJ2-3; D remains ambiguous. V lost 6 bases and J lost 5, with 6 bases in between. Germline values: CDR1 SGHAT, CDR2 FQNNGV. The CDR3 loop spans 11 amino acids. The CDR3 sequence: CASSPRDTQYF. As DNA, the CDR3 is TGTGCCAGCAGTCCCAGAGATACGCAGTATTTT.

The rearrangement uses TRBV29-1 and TRBJ1-4; D is ambiguous. Germline-derived CDR1 and CDR2 are SQVTM and ANQGSEA. Trimming left V 6 bases short and J 4 bases short, with 12 bases between. The CDR3 sequence is 13 residues long. For the CDR3, the DNA is TGCAGCGTCGGAGGACTGAGTAATGAAAAACTGTTTTTT. It codes for CSVGGLSNEKLFF.

The CDR3 loop reads CASSLGSTNPHHEKLFF. The DNA of the CDR3 is TGTGCCAGCAGCTTAGGGTCGACAAACCCACACCATGAAAAACTGTTTTTT. The chain couples TRBV7-9 to TRBJ1-4, with D hard to call. CDR3 length: 17 residues. Per germline, CDR1 SEHNR and CDR2 FQNEAQ (reference sequence). V dropped 1 base and J dropped 6 bases, with 18 bases sitting between them.

J is TRBJ1-5 and V is TRBV28; D gene uncertain. Looked up from germline, CDR1 is MDHEN and CDR2 is SYDVKM. V lost 3 bases, J lost 2 bases, and 11 bases lay in between. The CDR3 runs 15 residues. DNA of the CDR3: TGTGCCAGCAGTTTCTTTTACAGTGGCAATCAGCCCCAGCATTTT. Protein product: CASSFFYSGNQPQHF.

The J gene is TRBJ1-2, the V gene TRBV28, with TRBD1 matching over 7 bases. This CDR3 spans 15 amino acids. Trimming cost V 3 bases and J 0 bases; bases outside gene matches: 4. The germline V gene has CDR1 MDHEN and CDR2 SYDVKM. The CDR3 loop reads CASSLGGTANYGYTF. The CDR3 DNA sequence: TGTGCCAGCAGTTTGGGCGGGACAGCTAACTATGGCTACACCTTC.

The chain is built from TRBV6-5 and TRBJ2-7; D is possibly TRBD1 (5 bases). Trimming removed 6 bases from V and 2 bases from J, with 8 bases in between. Germline CDR1 reads MNHEY; CDR2 reads SVGAGI. There are 12 residues in the CDR3. The CDR3: CASRSTAYEQYF. The CDR3 region has the DNA TGTGCCAGCAGATCGACAGCCTACGAGCAGTACTTC.

This sequence joins TRBV9 and TRBJ2-5; 9 bases agree with TRBD1. V was clipped by 6 bases and J by 4 bases; unmatched bases: 4. The germline gives CDR1 SGDLS, CDR2 YYNGEE. This CDR3 contains 13 residues. The CDR3 coding sequence is TGTGCCAGCACCAGACAGGGGGGAGAGACCCAGTACTTC. It codes for CASTRQGGETQYF. Full variable domain (rest looked up from reference TRBV9 and TRBJ2-5): DSGVTQTPKHLITATGQRVTLRCSPRSGDLSVYWYQQSLDQGLQFLIQYYNGEERAKGNILERFSAQQFPDLHSELNLSSLELGDSALYFCASTRQGGETQYFGPGTRLLVL.

The CDR3 region is CASSPGRFLSTGYEQFF. CDR3 coding DNA: TGTGCCAGCTCACCAGGCAGGTTCTTATCGACCGGCTATGAGCAGTTCTTC. This chain joins TRBV18 and TRBJ2-1; D call uncertain. Germline V CDR1 and CDR2: KGHSH, LQKENI. The CDR3 is 17 residues long. The ends were cut back, 2 bases at V and 8 bases at J, with 22 bases in the middle.